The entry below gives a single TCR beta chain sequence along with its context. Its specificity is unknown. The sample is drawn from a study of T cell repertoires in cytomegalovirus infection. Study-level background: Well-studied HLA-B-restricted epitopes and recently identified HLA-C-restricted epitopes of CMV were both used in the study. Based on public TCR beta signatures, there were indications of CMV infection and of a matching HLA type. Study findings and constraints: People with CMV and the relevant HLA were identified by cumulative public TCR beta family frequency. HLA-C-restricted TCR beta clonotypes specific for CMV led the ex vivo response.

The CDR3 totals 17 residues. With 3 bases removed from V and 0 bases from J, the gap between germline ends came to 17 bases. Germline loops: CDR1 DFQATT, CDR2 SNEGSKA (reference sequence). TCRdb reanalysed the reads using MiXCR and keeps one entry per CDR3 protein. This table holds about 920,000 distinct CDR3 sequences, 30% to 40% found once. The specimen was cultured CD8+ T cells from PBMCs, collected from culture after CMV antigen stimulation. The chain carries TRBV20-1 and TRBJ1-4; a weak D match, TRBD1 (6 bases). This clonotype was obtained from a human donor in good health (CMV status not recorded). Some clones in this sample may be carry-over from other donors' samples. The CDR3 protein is CSARKDRQLATNEKLFF. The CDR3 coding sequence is TGCAGTGCTAGGAAGGACAGACAGCTTGCAACTAATGAAAAACTGTTTTTT.